This TCR beta chain was sequenced in a study of a mutant IDH1 vaccine in newly diagnosed glioma. This table comes from immunoSEQ multiplex PCR, and its TCRdb copy is limited to in-frame clones, with some not included. Of just over 60,000 clones in the sample, roughly four fifths are singletons; the top ten hold about 4%. Time point described: week 47, end of study. Vaccination comprised doses that each held 300 ug of mutant IDH1 20-mer peptide, plus topical imiquimod. CDR3 length equals 14 residues. Germline V gene lookup returns CDR1 MNHEY and CDR2 SMNVEV (reference sequence). Trimming stripped 1 base from V and 1 base from J, with 7 bases between. Comment on this clone: Antigen specificity is unknown.

The V call is TRBV27, the J call TRBJ1-1; TRBD1 might be the D (5 bases). The sequence came from a man aged 25-45 years with glioma. The sequenced sample was PBMCs, obtained from a glioma patient whose treatment included an IDH1 peptide vaccine. The CDR3 here is CASSLWGKNTEAFF. DNA of the CDR3: TGTGCCAGCAGTTTATGGGGGAAGAACACTGAAGCTTTCTTT.